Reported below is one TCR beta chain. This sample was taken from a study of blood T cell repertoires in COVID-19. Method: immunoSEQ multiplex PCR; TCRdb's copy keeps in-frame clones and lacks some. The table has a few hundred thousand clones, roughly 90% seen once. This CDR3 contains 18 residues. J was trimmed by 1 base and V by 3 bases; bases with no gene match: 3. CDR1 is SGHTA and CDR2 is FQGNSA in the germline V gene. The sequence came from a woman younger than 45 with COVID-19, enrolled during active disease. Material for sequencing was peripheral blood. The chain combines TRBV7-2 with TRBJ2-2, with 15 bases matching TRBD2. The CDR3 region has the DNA TGTGCCAGCAGCTTGACGGGACTAGCGGGGGGGAACACCGGGGAGCTGTTTTTT. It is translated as CASSLTGLAGGNTGELFF. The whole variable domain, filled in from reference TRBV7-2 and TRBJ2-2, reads GAGVSQSPSNKVTEKGKDVELRCDPISGHTALYWYRQSLGQGLEFLIYFQGNSAPDKSGLPSDRFSAERTGGSVSTLTIQRTQQEDSAVYLCASSLTGLAGGNTGELFFGEGSRLTVL.